Listed below are T cell receptor beta chains from one sample, sequenced in a study of identical twins. Each CDR3 protein is one row after TCRdb ran MiXCR on the 5' RACE reads. Among roughly 1,500,000 distinct CDR3 sequences listed, 25% to 35% were seen once. The sequencing sample was made of cord blood. Every receptor here comes from a newborn girl in good health. Both conserved end residues are part of each CDR3. Each record gives: J gene, CDR3 length, D gene, clone size, V gene, CDR3 DNA, CDR3 protein. The D gene is left open where the match is weak. Clone size appears in some rows only: once, few, many, or a class for an expanded clone.

>TRBJ2-3|16|TRBD2|few|TRBV7-8
TGTGCCAGCAGCACCCGACTAGCGGGAGGGACAGATACGCAGTATTTT
CASSTRLAGGTDTQYF
>TRBJ2-7|16|TRBD2|-|TRBV4-2
TGTGCCAGCAGCCAAGACGTAAGCGGGAGACTGGGCGAGCAGTACTTC
CASSQDVSGRLGEQYF
>TRBJ2-3|14|-|many|TRBV5-1
TGCGCCAGCAACAGCGGTCCGCACACAGATACGCAGTATTTT
CASNSGPHTDTQYF
>TRBJ2-1|15|TRBD2|-|TRBV9
TGTGCCAGCAGCGTAGAAGCGGGGGCCCACAATGAGCAGTTCTTC
CASSVEAGAHNEQFF
>TRBJ2-5|14|TRBD2|-|TRBV12-3/TRBV12-4
TGTGCCAGCAGTTCCCAAACTAGCGGGGAGACCCAGTACTTC
CASSSQTSGETQYF
>TRBJ2-7|12|-|few|TRBV20-1
TGCAGTGCCCCATTAGGCTCCTACGAGCAGTACTTC
CSAPLGSYEQYF
>TRBJ1-1|16|TRBD1|-|TRBV9
TGTGCCAGCAGCGTAGGGACAGGTAAAATGAACACTGAAGCTTTCTTT
CASSVGTGKMNTEAFF
>TRBJ1-5|15|-|many|TRBV4-2
TGTGCCAGCAGCCAAGATGGGCAGGGTAATCAGCCCCAGCATTTT
CASSQDGQGNQPQHF
>TRBJ1-6|15|-|-|TRBV4-2
TGTGCCAGCAGCCAGGAAAAGGGGGTTAGATCACCCCTCCACTTT
CASSQEKGVRSPLHF
>TRBJ2-7|13|TRBD1|many|TRBV10-3
TGTGCCATCAGCCCAGGGGGCTCCTACGAGCAGTACTTC
CAISPGGSYEQYF
>TRBJ1-4|17|-|few|TRBV5-5
TGTGCCAGCAGCTTGGCCCCGACAGGTGCAACTAATGAAAAACTGTTTTTT
CASSLAPTGATNEKLFF
>TRBJ2-7|15|TRBD1|-|TRBV12-3/TRBV12-4
TGTGCCAGCAGCCACCGGACAGGACACTCCTACGAGCAGTACTTC
CASSHRTGHSYEQYF
>TRBJ2-3|15|-|-|TRBV5-1
TGCGCCGGCAGCTTGAGGCTTAGGGGCACAGATACGCAGTATTTT
CAGSLRLRGTDTQYF
>TRBJ1-2|14|-|many|TRBV7-2
TGTGCCAGCAGCTTAGTTTTGAGGGGGGGAGGCTACACCTTC
CASSLVLRGGGYTF
>TRBJ1-2|16|-|few|TRBV5-6
TGTGCCAGCAGCCCCGGGACACCTTTAGCTAACTATGGCTACACCTTC
CASSPGTPLANYGYTF
>TRBJ2-1|16|-|few|TRBV27
TGTGCCAGCAGTTTATTTGGGCAGGGCCATTACAATGAGCAGTTCTTC
CASSLFGQGHYNEQFF
>TRBJ2-5|14|-|few|TRBV5-4
TGTGCCAGCAGCTCCTTGCGGGGACAAGAGACCCAGTACTTC
CASSSLRGQETQYF
>TRBJ1-2|14|-|-|TRBV13
TGTGCCAGCAGCCCACAGACAGGAATTTATGGCTACACCTTC
CASSPQTGIYGYTF
>TRBJ2-7|15|-|few|TRBV4-1
TGCGCCAGCAGCCAAGATCTAAGACCGTCCTACGAGCAGTACTTC
CASSQDLRPSYEQYF
>TRBJ1-5|14|-|-|TRBV6-6
TGTGCCAGCAGTGGGGGAACTCGCAATCAGCCCCAGCATTTT
CASSGGTRNQPQHF
>TRBJ2-7|13|-|once|TRBV9
TGTGCCAGCAGCGTATATTTCGGGGGGCAACGGTACTTC
CASSVYFGGQRYF
>TRBJ2-5|17|TRBD2|few|TRBV12-3/TRBV12-4
TGTGCCAGCAGTTTAGGGACTAGCGGGGGGGCCCAAGAGACCCAGTACTTC
CASSLGTSGGAQETQYF
>TRBJ2-7|14|TRBD2|few|TRBV6-1
TGTGCCAGCATGCTGGGACTAGACCTCTACGAGCAGTACTTC
CASMLGLDLYEQYF
>TRBJ1-6|16|-|-|TRBV11-2
TGTGCCAGCAGCTTAGTTTTCGGGGCCTATAATTCACCCCTCCACTTT
CASSLVFGAYNSPLHF
>TRBJ1-2|13|-|-|TRBV5-8
TGTGCCAGCAGCTTGTGGGGTACAGGGCCCTACACCTTC
CASSLWGTGPYTF
>TRBJ1-5|17|-|-|TRBV4-1
TGCGCCAGCAGCCAAGGGTGGCCGCCCTATAGCAATCAGCCCCAGCATTTT
CASSQGWPPYSNQPQHF
>TRBJ1-1|15|-|-|TRBV19
TGTGCCAGTAGGGAATCCGGGACATATAACACTGAAGCTTTCTTT
CASRESGTYNTEAFF
>TRBJ2-5|11|-|-|TRBV5-1
TGCGCCAGCAGCTTTAAGCGGACCCAGTACTTC
CASSFKRTQYF